This entry features one TCR beta chain sequence. The CDR3 extends over 16 amino acids. V was cut by 0 bases and J by 6 bases, with 17 bases left in between. Germline V gene lookup returns CDR1 SGHRS and CDR2 YFSETQ. Alongside a J-beta primer mix, a sample-barcoded 5' primer served in a second PCR lasting about 7 to 12 cycles. A template-switch adaptor with 12 random nucleotides tagged each cDNA molecule. TCRdb recomputed calls from the 5' RACE reads with MiXCR, one row per CDR3 protein. The data contain 1,800,000 or so distinct CDR3 sequences, about 39% of them singletons. This entry is derived from a study of blood T cells in healthy people across ages.

The chain links TRBV5-1 to TRBJ2-3; D is possibly TRBD1 (6 bases). What was sequenced was blood. The receptor comes from a human donor in good health. The CDR3 loop is CASSLETGTTRDTQYF. CDR3 nucleotides: TGCGCCAGCAGCTTGGAAACCGGGACAACCAGGGATACGCAGTATTTT. The variable domain in full, with the rest retrieved from reference TRBV5-1 and TRBJ2-3, is KAGVTQTPRYLIKTRGQQVTLSCSPISGHRSVSWYQQTPGQGLQFLFEYFSETQRNKGNFPGRFSGRQFSNSRSEMNVSTLELGDSALYLCASSLETGTTRDTQYFGPGTRLTVL.